This passage covers 9 T cell receptor beta chains from one sample sequenced in a study of regulatory T cells in long-lasting Graves disease (dated by TCRdb to the early 2020s). Library generation was performed with multiplex PCR. TCRdb names Illumina HiSeq 4000 as the instrument used. iRepertoire HTBI primers and Arm-PCR amplification of CDR3 regions were used to construct TCR beta libraries. TCRdb reprocessed the public reads (quality trimming at Q25 with fastp, clone calling with MiXCR) and kept in-frame beta chains. Each CDR3 protein appears once, grouped with its most common genes and DNA. The sample has around 480,000 distinct CDR3 sequences on record, roughly 17% of them singletons. The top ten constitute 10% to 15% of the sample. This specimen's time point label, interpreted: newly diagnosed GD, antithyroid drugs for less than 3 months. For both TCR sequencing and RNA sequencing, RNA was extracted from PBMCs using TRIzol.

The data also belong to a second study, concerning T cells in Graves' hyperthyroidism and ophthalmopathy.

The source was peripheral blood mononuclear cells (PBMCs), collected at new diagnosis, from a patient treated with antithyroid drugs. The receptors stem from a man aged 40-49 years with Graves disease. Donor details come from another sample of the same person, matched by shared clones.

The chain is built from TRBV14 and TRBJ1-3; D is possibly TRBD1 (5 bases). Germline V lookup: CDR1 SGHDN, CDR2 FVKESK. V was shortened by 5 bases and J by 0 bases, with 11 bases between the two germline ends. CDR3 length: 15 residues. CDR3 amino acids: CASSLGRISGNTIYF. The DNA of the CDR3 is TGTGCCAGCAGCTTGGGACGGATCTCTGGAAACACCATATATTTT.

J is TRBJ2-4 and V is TRBV3-1; TRBD1 matches at 7 bases. CDR1 and CDR2 (germline): LGHDT, YNNKEL (reference sequence). CDR3 length equals 15 residues. Trimming took 4 bases from V and 2 from J; bases not matched to a gene: 5. The CDR3 nucleotides read TGTGCCAGCAGCCCCACAGGGGTAACCAAAAACATTCAGTACTTC. Its protein product is CASSPTGVTKNIQYF.

Ten or more counts support this clonotype. The chain couples TRBV28 to TRBJ2-7; 9 bases are a match to TRBD1. The CDR3 spans 16 residues. V was clipped by 3 bases and J by 3 bases; unmatched bases: 9. CDR1 and CDR2 (germline): MDHEN, SYDVKM. The DNA for the CDR3 is TGTGCCAGCAGTTTCAACAGGGGGCACTTAGTCTACGAGCAGTACTTC. As protein: CASSFNRGHLVYEQYF.

This clonotype has a count of ten or more. J is TRBJ2-1 and V is TRBV28, with D possibly TRBD1 on 6 matching bases. V lost 5 bases, J lost 8 bases, and 19 bases lay in between. This CDR3 is 15 amino acids long. CDR1 is MDHEN, CDR2 SYDVKM, per germline. As DNA, the CDR3 is TGTGCCAGCAGTCTACCAGGGGATCGATCCCATGAGCAGTTCTTC. Translated: CASSLPGDRSHEQFF.

There are many counts of this clonotype. The V call is TRBV28, the J call TRBJ1-4; D perhaps matches TRBD1 (5 bases). V dropped 0 bases and J dropped 2 bases, with 10 bases sitting between them. CDR1 and CDR2 (germline): MDHEN, SYDVKM. CDR3 size: 16 residues. The CDR3 sequence is CASSLWGPGTNEKLFF. DNA for the CDR3: TGTGCCAGCAGTTTATGGGGGCCGGGCACTAATGAAAAACTGTTTTTT.

This clonotype was recorded at least ten times. The V call is TRBV7-8, the J call TRBJ2-1; D possibly uses TRBD1 or TRBD2 (5 bases each). The CDR3 contains 15 residues. Looked up from germline, CDR1 is SGHVS and CDR2 is FQNEAQ. Trimming stripped 1 base from V and 6 bases from J, with 13 bases between. The CDR3 region has the DNA TGTGCCAGCAGCTTAGGCTGGGGGAGAGGCAATGAGCAGTTCTTC. This gives the protein CASSLGWGRGNEQFF.

In its sample, this clonotype was seen a few times. This chain links TRBV14 with TRBJ1-6; D unresolved. V was cut by 2 bases and J by 7 bases, with 6 bases left in between. CDR3 length: 13 amino acids. Germline lookup yields CDR1 SGHDN and CDR2 FVKESK. CDR3 sequence: CASSQLWNSPLHF. CDR3 DNA sequence: TGTGCCAGCAGCCAATTGTGGAATTCACCCCTCCACTTT.

This clonotype was recorded a few times. The genes are TRBV11-2 and TRBJ1-4; D remains unclear. In germline, CDR1 is SGHAT, CDR2 FQNNGV. CDR3 size: 12 residues. Trimming removed 10 bases at V and 6 bases at J, with 12 bases between. CDR3 sequence: CATSPGYEKLFF. CDR3 nucleotide sequence: TGTGCCACTTCACCGGGGTATGAAAAACTGTTTTTT.

This clonotype was recorded many times. J is TRBJ2-5 and V is TRBV28; D remains unclear. The germline V and J ends were trimmed by 6 bases and 1 base, with 21 bases remaining between them. CDR3 length: 17 residues. Germline V gives CDR1 MDHEN, CDR2 SYDVKM. Here the CDR3 DNA reads TGTGCCAGCAGCCCGTCGAGAGTGGGCCCGGTCCAAGAGACCCAGTACTTC. This translates into CASSPSRVGPVQETQYF. Using reference TRBV28 and TRBJ2-5 for the parts outside the CDR3, the full variable domain is DVKVTQSSRYLVKRTGEKVFLECVQDMDHENMFWYRQDPGLGLRLIYFSYDVKMKEKGDIPEGYSVSREKKERFSLILESASTNQTSMYLCASSPSRVGPVQETQYFGPGTRLLVL.